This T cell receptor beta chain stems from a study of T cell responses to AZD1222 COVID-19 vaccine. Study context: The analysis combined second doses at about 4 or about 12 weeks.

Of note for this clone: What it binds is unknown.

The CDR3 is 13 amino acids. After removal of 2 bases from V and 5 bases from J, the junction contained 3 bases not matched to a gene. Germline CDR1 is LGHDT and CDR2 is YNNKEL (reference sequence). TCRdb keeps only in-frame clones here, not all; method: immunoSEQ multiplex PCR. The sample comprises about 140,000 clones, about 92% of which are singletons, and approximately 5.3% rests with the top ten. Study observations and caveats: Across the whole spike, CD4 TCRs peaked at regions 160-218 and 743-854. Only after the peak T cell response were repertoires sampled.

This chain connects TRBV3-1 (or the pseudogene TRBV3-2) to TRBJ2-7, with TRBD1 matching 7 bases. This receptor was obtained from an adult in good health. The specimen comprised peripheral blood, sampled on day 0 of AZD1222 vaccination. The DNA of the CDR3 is TGTGCCAGCAGCCAATTAAGGGGGCACGAGCAGTACTTC. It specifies CASSQLRGHEQYF.